Sequencing of this T cell receptor beta chain was carried out in a study of graft-versus-host responses after intestinal transplantation (dated by TCRdb to the early 2020s). At the level of the whole study: The transplants that recipients got were multivisceral, liver-intestinal, or isolated intestinal. All recipients received anti-thymocyte globulin induction followed by maintenance tacrolimus and steroids for around 3 years. After intestinal transplantation, graft-versus-host and host-versus-graft alloreactive T cell clones in the graft, circulation and bone marrow were tracked using bulk TCR-beta CDR3 sequencing. Alloreactive clones were identified by sequencing pre-transplant mixed lymphocyte reaction products and comparing them with unstimulated pre-transplant donor and recipient T cells. A cohort of around 25 intestinal transplant recipients, including one retransplant, was enrolled, and a few patients lacking pretransplant specimens were excluded. Donor T cell macrochimerism was defined as a peak of at least 4% donor T cells among recipient peripheral blood mononuclear cells. Rather than going through the commercial service, samples from three later patients were sequenced in-house on an Illumina MiSeq and processed with MiXCR.

A word on this clone: Its antigen remains unidentified. Base-call qualities are not available, and no considerably larger clone is one nucleotide away.

Findings and caveats that apply to the study as a whole: In patients with donor T cell macrochimerism, the allografts had high GvH to HvG T cell clonal ratios. Early after transplant, peak levels of circulating GvH clones were found to be associated with declines in HvG clones. The conclusions were limited by the relatively low number and heterogeneity of the intestinal transplant patients. GvH clones were detected in recipient bone marrow, and some appeared earlier in ileal mucosa or blood, consistent with an intestinal mucosal origin.

CDR1 SEHNR and CDR2 FQNEAQ were looked up in the germline V gene (reference sequence). Ends trimmed: V by 5 bases, J by 11 bases; bases unmatched to a gene: 10. The CDR3 spans 13 residues, from the cysteine through the phenylalanine. Solely the CDR3 DNA is kept, with 39 bases framed from the first base. The meaning of the sample's time point label: cells obtained before transplantation from donor or recipient. CD3+CD4+ and CD3+CD8+ populations were FACS-sorted from unstimulated pre-transplant donor and recipient cells taken from spleen or lymph nodes. The library was made by the immunoSEQ multiplex PCR assay. For most patients, genomic DNA was isolated with the Qiagen DNeasy Blood and Tissue Kit and sent frozen to Adaptive Biotechnologies for TCR sequencing. High-throughput TCR-beta CDR3 sequencing of genomic DNA from most patients was performed by Adaptive Biotechnologies. On the authors' methods: Adaptive's ImmunoSEQ software was the source of the TCR sequencing data for over 15 patients, while a few other patients were processed with MiXCR and VDJtools. CD4 versus CD8 sorting errors were corrected by removing sequences found in both subsets at a frequency ratio below 5:1. CDR3 nucleotide sequences shared by donor and recipient were removed because the origin of these sequences could not be assigned. To be classed as alloreactive, a clone needed at least 2-fold expansion over unstimulated cells and a minimum CFSE-low frequency of 0.002% (template counts) or 0.001% (read counts). Mappable clones were those detected in sequenced pre-transplant spleen, lymph node, or MLR CFSE-low populations of the donor or recipient. The cumulative frequency of alloreactive clones was calculated as a percentage of all sequences, weighted by copy number. Here the immuneACCESS table is served through TCRdb, limited to in-frame sequences with V and J called. Missing clones are a known gap in these copies; in checked studies unresolved V genes cover under half, and the rest lacks a known reason. D and trimming come from the DNA, and the V and J calls and clone size come from that table. A total of tens of thousands of clones appear in this sample, 91% of them only once. The ten largest clones add up to over 0.08% of the sample.

The sample consisted of unstimulated CD4+ T cells sorted from spleen or lymph node cells, taken before intestinal transplant. The chain was built from TRBV7-9 and TRBJ1-1; a stretch of 8 junction bases matches TRBD1. This TCR was recovered from a human donor who received an intestinal transplant. The CDR3 sequence is CASSQTGAGGAFF. The DNA reads as follows: TGTGCCAGCAGCCAGACAGGGGCAGGGGGCGCTTTCTTT.